Below are 26 T cell receptor beta chains sequenced from a single sample in a study of technical replicates of blood from several donors. The method was immunoSEQ multiplex PCR; TCRdb's version includes in-frame clones alone and lacks a portion of them. The table records more than 65,000 clones, 90% to 97% of them present only once. The sample consisted of T cells isolated from PBMCs. The receptors originated from a human donor in good health.

In its sample, this clone was seen once. The J gene is TRBJ1-2, the V gene TRBV6-6; no definite D call. The germline gives CDR1 MNHNY, CDR2 SVGAGI (reference sequence). Trimming shortened V by 8 bases and J by 6 bases, and 13 bases separated the two germline ends. This CDR3 is built from 12 residues. CDR3 loop: CASLGGLDGYTF. CDR3 bases: TGTGCCAGCCTGGGAGGGTTGGATGGCTACACCTTC.

This chain connects TRBV7-5 to TRBJ2-7; the DNA was not compared with TRBD1, the D call given in the table. TRBV7-5 is given as a pseudogene. The CDR3 loop spans 13 amino acids. CDR3 DNA sequence: TGTGCCAGAAGCTTAGCCAGTTTAAACGAGCAGTACTTC. This encodes CARSLASLNEQYF.

The chain uses TRBV28 and TRBJ1-1, with D hard to call. Germline V gene data show CDR1 as MDHEN and CDR2 as SYDVKM. Trimming pared 3 bases from V and 5 bases from J, leaving 13 bases between. The CDR3 is 14 residues long. The CDR3 protein is CASSFGEGFTEAFF. The DNA for the CDR3 is TGTGCCAGCAGTTTCGGGGAAGGCTTTACTGAAGCTTTCTTT.

The CDR3 here is CASSQEGWTSGPYNEQFF. DNA of the CDR3: TGTGCCAGCAGCCAAGAAGGCTGGACTAGCGGGCCCTACAATGAGCAGTTCTTC. The chain employs TRBV14 and TRBJ2-1; the match to TRBD2 covers 11 bases. V lost 0 bases to trimming and J lost 2 bases; unmatched junction nucleotides: 6. This CDR3 contains 18 residues. Germline V gene lookup returns CDR1 SGHDN and CDR2 FVKESK.

The chain couples TRBV9 to TRBJ2-2; D remains ambiguous. The germline CDR1 and CDR2 sequences are SGDLS and YYNGEE. The V gene lost 4 bases and the J gene lost 4 bases, with 14 bases spanning the gap. CDR3 length equals 15 residues. DNA of the CDR3: TGTGCCAGCAGCCCCCGAACCGGTGGCACCGGGGAGCTGTTTTTT. Protein sequence: CASSPRTGGTGELFF.

The gene calls are TRBV7-3 and TRBJ1-1; TRBD1 matches 8 bases. CDR1 and CDR2 (germline): SGHTA, FQGTGA. V shed 5 bases and J 3 bases; nucleotides not matched to a gene: 8. This CDR3 spans 15 amino acids. The CDR3 is CASSPDRVFHTEAFF. The CDR3 DNA follows: TGTGCCAGCAGCCCGGACAGGGTTTTTCACACTGAAGCTTTCTTT.

This chain uses TRBV5-6 with TRBJ2-7; D may be TRBD2 (6 bases). V lost 2 bases to trimming and J lost 0 bases, with 15 bases between them. The germline V gene has CDR1 SGHDT and CDR2 YYEEEE. This CDR3 has 16 amino acids. This chain's CDR3 is CASSFEGWRVSYEQYF. The CDR3 coding sequence is TGTGCCAGCAGCTTTGAAGGTTGGAGGGTCTCCTACGAGCAGTACTTC.

The V call is TRBV9, the J call TRBJ2-1; TRBD2 matches at 13 bases. The CDR3 runs to 15 residues. V gave up 6 bases and J gave up 7 bases; unmatched junction bases: 7. In germline, CDR1 is SGDLS, CDR2 YYNGEE. In DNA form, the CDR3 reads TGTGCCAGCAAGAAGGGGACTAGCGGGATGAATGAGCAGTTCTTC. Amino acid sequence: CASKKGTSGMNEQFF.

The V gene is TRBV5-4, the J gene TRBJ2-7, with 13 bases that match TRBD2. V trimming: 3 bases; J trimming: 3 bases; junction bases outside the gene matches: 15. There are 19 residues in the CDR3. Germline V CDR1 and CDR2: SGHNT, YYREEE (reference sequence). The CDR3 sequence is CASSSTGTSGNQRVYEQYF. For the CDR3, the DNA is TGTGCCAGCAGCTCTACCGGGACTAGCGGGAACCAGCGGGTCTACGAGCAGTACTTC.

This chain uses TRBV13 with TRBJ2-1, with TRBD2 identical over 7 bases. J was trimmed by 8 bases and V by 3 bases; bases with no gene match: 7. Germline V gene lookup returns CDR1 PRHDT and CDR2 FYEKMQ (reference sequence). CDR3 length equals 14 residues. The CDR3 loop reads CASSFRLAGDEQFF. The CDR3 DNA follows: TGTGCCAGCAGCTTTCGACTAGCAGGCGATGAGCAGTTCTTC.

This clone has only one observation. The chain recombines TRBV19 with TRBJ2-1; 10 bases match TRBD1. The CDR3 is 15 residues long. The V and J ends lost 3 bases and 5 bases, in that order; junction bases with no gene match: 4. Germline lookup yields CDR1 LNHDA and CDR2 SQIVND (reference sequence). The chain's CDR3 is CASSIAGTGDNEQFF. The CDR3 nucleotides read TGTGCCAGTAGTATCGCCGGGACAGGGGACAATGAGCAGTTCTTC.

The chain joins TRBV5-1 to TRBJ1-1, with 9 bases identical to TRBD1. The CDR3 length is 16 residues. V shed 4 bases, J shed 0 bases, and the junction held 7 bases outside the gene matches. The V gene's germline CDR1 is SGHRS and CDR2 YFSETQ. Written as DNA, the CDR3 is TGCGCCAGCAGCGACGGACAGGGGACAATGAACACTGAAGCTTTCTTT. Amino acid sequence: CASSDGQGTMNTEAFF.

V and J are TRBV4-3 and TRBJ1-3; D is uncertain. The CDR3 contains 18 residues. Germline assignment: CDR1 LGHNA and CDR2 YSLEER. The V end lost 2 bases, the J end lost 0 bases, and 17 bases lay between the germline ends. CDR3 sequence (DNA): TGCGCCAGCAGCCAATCCCCGTTGGGCAGTTTCTCTGGAAACACCATATATTTT. Its protein is CASSQSPLGSFSGNTIYF.

The chain recombines TRBV14 with TRBJ2-1, with 8 bases matching TRBD2. J gave up 10 bases and V 8 bases, and 16 bases lay outside the gene matches. The CDR3 has 15 amino acids. The germline gives CDR1 SGHDN, CDR2 FVKESK. The CDR3 sequence: CASHRGREGLGEQFF. CDR3 nucleotide sequence: TGTGCCAGCCACCGGGGACGGGAGGGCCTGGGAGAGCAGTTCTTC.

The CDR3 nucleotides read TGCGCCAGCAGCCAAGGTCTGGCTAGTGGTTACGAGCAGTACTTC. Its translation is CASSQGLASGYEQYF. The V call is TRBV4-3, the J call TRBJ2-7, with unresolved D. CDR1 is LGHNA and CDR2 is YSLEER in the germline V gene. The CDR3 has 15 residues. V lost 1 base and J 4 bases, leaving 14 bases between the germline ends.

This chain connects TRBV9 to TRBJ2-1; the D gene is possibly TRBD1 (5 bases). The V end lost 0 bases, the J end lost 4 bases, and 17 bases lay between the germline ends. Germline assignment: CDR1 SGDLS and CDR2 YYNGEE. This CDR3 has 17 residues. As DNA, the CDR3 is TGTGCCAGCAGCGTAGTAGGGGTCGTAGGTCCTTACAATGAGCAGTTCTTC. This translates into CASSVVGVVGPYNEQFF.

The J gene is TRBJ1-5, the V gene TRBV7-9; TRBD1 agrees at 7 bases. CDR1 is SEHNR, CDR2 FQNEAQ, per germline (reference sequence). V lost 5 bases to trimming and J lost 4 bases; unmatched junction nucleotides: 5. This CDR3 is built from 14 residues. The CDR3 loop is CASSQGVGNQPQHF. The DNA for the CDR3 is TGTGCCAGCAGCCAGGGGGTAGGAAATCAGCCCCAGCATTTT.

The V and J genes are TRBV21-1 and TRBJ1-1; the table assigns TRBD1, which was not confirmed against the DNA. TRBV21-1 is a pseudogene locus. This CDR3 is 16 amino acids long. As DNA, the CDR3 is TGTGCCAGCAGCGGGAGCCCGGGACACCTTTACACTGAAGCTTTCTTT. Its protein is CASSGSPGHLYTEAFF.

Only one count was recorded for this clone. The chain joins TRBV10-3 to TRBJ2-1; 7 bases align to TRBD2. After removal of 10 bases from V and 0 bases from J, the junction contained 3 bases not matched to a gene. The CDR3 is 13 residues long. Germline V gives CDR1 ENHRY, CDR2 SYGVKD. The CDR3 DNA reads TGTGCCAGTGGACTAGACTCCTACAATGAGCAGTTCTTC. It codes for CASGLDSYNEQFF.

The chain carries TRBV30 and TRBJ1-4, with D possibly TRBD1 on 6 matching bases. Germline V lookup: CDR1 GTSNPN, CDR2 SVGIG (reference sequence). This CDR3 is built from 12 residues. V lost 4 bases to trimming and J lost 10 bases, with 13 bases between them. The CDR3 is CAWKTRGGKLFF. The CDR3, as DNA: TGTGCCTGGAAAACTAGGGGGGGAAAACTGTTTTTT.

The chain has TRBV7-9 and TRBJ2-7; 8 positions agree with TRBD1. This CDR3 is 15 amino acids long. Germline loops: CDR1 SEHNR, CDR2 FQNEAQ (reference sequence). With 1 base clipped from V and 1 base from J, the junction kept 3 bases outside the gene matches. This chain's CDR3 is CASSLGQGMSYEQYF. DNA of the CDR3: TGTGCCAGCAGCTTAGGACAGGGGATGTCCTACGAGCAGTACTTC.

The chain uses TRBV28 and TRBJ2-1, with unresolved D. Trimming stripped 3 bases from V and 9 bases from J, with 3 bases between. Germline V gene lookup returns CDR1 MDHEN and CDR2 SYDVKM. CDR3 length: 10 amino acids. The CDR3 region has the DNA TGTGCCAGCAGTTTGAGTGAGCAGTTCTTC. Encoded protein: CASSLSEQFF.

The chain uses TRBV18 and TRBJ2-7; 9 bases are a match to TRBD1. The CDR3 is 13 residues long. J lost 5 bases, V lost 4 bases, and 3 bases had no gene match. Germline CDR1 is KGHSH and CDR2 is LQKENI. CDR3 sequence (DNA): TGTGCCAGCTCACGACGACAGGGGGACGAGCAGTACTTC. Translating gives CASSRRQGDEQYF.

V is TRBV10-1 and J is TRBJ2-5; perhaps TRBD2 as D (5 bases). Germline CDR1 WNHNN, CDR2 SYGVQD (reference sequence). This CDR3 has 15 residues. V lost 0 bases, J lost 2 bases, and 10 bases lay in between. CDR3 nucleotide sequence: TGCGCCAGCAGTGAGTCAAGGACGGGGCAAGAGACCCAGTACTTC. Translation: CASSESRTGQETQYF.

The chain combines TRBV2 with TRBJ2-5; unclear D gene. Germline CDR1 reads SNHLY; CDR2 reads FYNNEI. The CDR3 length is 12 residues. The V gene lost 7 bases and the J gene lost 1 base, with 7 bases spanning the gap. CDR3 sequence: CASIQSQETQYF. CDR3 DNA sequence: TGTGCCAGCATACAGTCCCAAGAGACCCAGTACTTC.

The chain employs TRBV25-1 and TRBJ2-1; the match to TRBD2 covers 11 bases. Looked up from germline, CDR1 is MGHDK and CDR2 is SYGVNS. The V gene end was trimmed by 4 bases and the J gene end by 10 bases; junction bases not matched to a gene: 6. This CDR3 is built from 14 residues. The CDR3 sequence is CASSVIAGGGEQFF. Here the CDR3 DNA reads TGTGCCAGCAGTGTCATAGCGGGAGGGGGAGAGCAGTTCTTC.